Described below is a single TCR beta chain sequence and its context. The antigen is undetermined. A read error may be the cause here, since a much bigger clone is one base away. This sample was taken from a study of molecular identifiers for immune sequencing clone quantification. Whole-study results and caveats: Beyond 20 RNA copies, clones held over 99% of effector molecules, compared with under 1% in naive cells. Among about a million naive cells, spiked Jurkat TCR RNA from a single cell was reportedly detectable.

The CDR3 has 15 residues. The germline gives CDR1 LGHDT, CDR2 YNNKEL (reference sequence). The germline V and J ends were trimmed by 3 bases and 0 bases, with 9 bases remaining between them. It was with previously described methods and listed TCR primers that bulk TCR libraries were made. Via MiXCR, TCRdb re-called the PCR reads, giving one row per CDR3 protein. The sample lists 300,000 to 400,000 distinct CDR3 sequences; around a fifth were seen once. When naive CD8 T cells were sorted, they were gated as CD8+CD4-CCR7+CD45RA+. The specimen was naive CD8+ T cells from blood, with Jurkat cell RNA spiked in. Subset denoted: FACS-sorted CD8+CD4-CCR7+CD45RA+ naive T cells. This clonotype was sampled from a human donor in good health. Some libraries in this study had Jurkat cell RNA spiked in. The chain combines TRBV3-1 with TRBJ1-5, with D hard to call. The CDR3 DNA reads as TGTGCCAGCAGCCAGGGCCTACATAGCAATCAGCCCCAGCATTTT. Translated: CASSQGLHSNQPQHF.